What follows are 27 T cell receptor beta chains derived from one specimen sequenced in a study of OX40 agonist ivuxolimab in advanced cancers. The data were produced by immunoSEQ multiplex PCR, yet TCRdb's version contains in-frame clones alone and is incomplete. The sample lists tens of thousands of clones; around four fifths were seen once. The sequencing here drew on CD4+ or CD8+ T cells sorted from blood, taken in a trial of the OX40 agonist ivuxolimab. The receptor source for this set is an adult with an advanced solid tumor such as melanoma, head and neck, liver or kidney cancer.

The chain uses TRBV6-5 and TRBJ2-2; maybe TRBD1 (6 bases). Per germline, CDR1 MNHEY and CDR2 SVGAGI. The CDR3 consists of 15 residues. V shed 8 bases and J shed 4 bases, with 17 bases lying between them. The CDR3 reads CASFQGRRVTGELFF. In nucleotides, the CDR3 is TGTGCCAGCTTCCAGGGGAGAAGGGTCACCGGGGAGCTGTTTTTT.

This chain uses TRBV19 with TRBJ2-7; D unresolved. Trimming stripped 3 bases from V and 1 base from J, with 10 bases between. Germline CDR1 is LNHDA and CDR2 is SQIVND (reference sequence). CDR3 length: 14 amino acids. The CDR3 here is CASSISVGSYEQYV. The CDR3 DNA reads TGTGCCAGTAGTATTTCAGTCGGGTCCTACGAGCAGTACGTC.

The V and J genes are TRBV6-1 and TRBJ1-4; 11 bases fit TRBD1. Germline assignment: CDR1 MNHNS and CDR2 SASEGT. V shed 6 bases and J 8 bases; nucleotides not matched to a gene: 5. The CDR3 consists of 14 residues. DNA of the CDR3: TGTGCCAGCAGCGAGGGACAGGGGGGAGAAAAACTGTTTTTT. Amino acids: CASSEGQGGEKLFF.

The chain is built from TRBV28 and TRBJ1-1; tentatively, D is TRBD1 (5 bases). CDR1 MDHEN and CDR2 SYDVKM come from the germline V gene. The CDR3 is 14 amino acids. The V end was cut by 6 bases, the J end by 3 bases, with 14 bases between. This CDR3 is CASRGREVDTEAFF. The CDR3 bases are TGTGCCAGCAGGGGCAGGGAGGTCGACACTGAAGCTTTCTTT.

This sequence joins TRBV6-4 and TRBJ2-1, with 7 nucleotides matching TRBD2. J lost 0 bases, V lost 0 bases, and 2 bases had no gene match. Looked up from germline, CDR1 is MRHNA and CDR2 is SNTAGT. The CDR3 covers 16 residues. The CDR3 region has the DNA TGTGCCAGCAGTGACTCGACGGGGGGCTCCTACAATGAGCAGTTCTTC. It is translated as CASSDSTGGSYNEQFF.

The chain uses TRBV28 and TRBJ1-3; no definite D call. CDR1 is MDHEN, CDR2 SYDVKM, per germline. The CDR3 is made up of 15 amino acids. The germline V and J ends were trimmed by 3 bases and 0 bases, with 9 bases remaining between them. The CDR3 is CASSLGRDSGNTIYF. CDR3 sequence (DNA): TGTGCCAGCAGTTTGGGTAGAGACTCTGGAAACACCATATATTTT.

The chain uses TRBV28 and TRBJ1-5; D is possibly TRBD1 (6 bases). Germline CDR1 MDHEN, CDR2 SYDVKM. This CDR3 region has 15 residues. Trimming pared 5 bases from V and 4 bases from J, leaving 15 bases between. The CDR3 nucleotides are TGTGCCAGCAGTCCCACCTACAGGGCAAATCAGCCCCAGCATTTT. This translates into CASSPTYRANQPQHF.

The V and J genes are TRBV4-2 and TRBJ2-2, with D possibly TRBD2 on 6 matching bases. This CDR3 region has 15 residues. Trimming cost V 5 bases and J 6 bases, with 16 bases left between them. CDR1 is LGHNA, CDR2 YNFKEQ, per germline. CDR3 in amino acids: CASSDRDERAGELFF. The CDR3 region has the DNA TGTGCCAGCAGCGATCGGGACGAGCGGGCCGGGGAGCTGTTTTTT.

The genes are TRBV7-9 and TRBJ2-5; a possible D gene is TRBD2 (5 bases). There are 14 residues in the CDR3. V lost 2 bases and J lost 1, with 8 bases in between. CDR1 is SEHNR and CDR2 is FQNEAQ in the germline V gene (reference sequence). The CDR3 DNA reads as TGTGCCAGCAGCTTAACTAGGGCCCAAGAGACCCAGTACTTC. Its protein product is CASSLTRAQETQYF.

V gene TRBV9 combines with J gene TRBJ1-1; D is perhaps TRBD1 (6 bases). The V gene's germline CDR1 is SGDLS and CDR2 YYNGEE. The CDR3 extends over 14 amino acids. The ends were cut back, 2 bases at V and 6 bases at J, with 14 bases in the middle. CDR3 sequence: CASSVTGNYPEAFF. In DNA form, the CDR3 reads TGTGCCAGCAGCGTTACAGGGAACTACCCTGAAGCTTTCTTT.

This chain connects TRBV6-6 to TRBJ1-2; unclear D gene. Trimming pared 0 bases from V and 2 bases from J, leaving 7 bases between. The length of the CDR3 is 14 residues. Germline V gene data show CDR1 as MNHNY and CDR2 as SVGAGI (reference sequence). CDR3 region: CASSYSGSNYGYTF. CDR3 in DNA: TGTGCCAGCAGTTACTCCGGGTCGAACTATGGCTACACCTTC.

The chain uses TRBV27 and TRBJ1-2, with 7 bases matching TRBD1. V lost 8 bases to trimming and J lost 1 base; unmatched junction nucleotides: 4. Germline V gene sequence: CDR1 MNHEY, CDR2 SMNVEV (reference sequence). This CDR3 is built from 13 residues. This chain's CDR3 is CASARDSNYGYTF. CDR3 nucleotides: TGTGCCAGCGCCAGGGACAGTAACTATGGCTACACCTTC.

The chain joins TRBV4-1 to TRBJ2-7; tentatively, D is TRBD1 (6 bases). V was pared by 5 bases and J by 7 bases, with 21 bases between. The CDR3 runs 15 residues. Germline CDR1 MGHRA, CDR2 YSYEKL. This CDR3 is CASSTRQGSSGEQYF. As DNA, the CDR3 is TGCGCCAGCAGCACCCGGCAGGGGTCCTCGGGGGAGCAGTACTTC.

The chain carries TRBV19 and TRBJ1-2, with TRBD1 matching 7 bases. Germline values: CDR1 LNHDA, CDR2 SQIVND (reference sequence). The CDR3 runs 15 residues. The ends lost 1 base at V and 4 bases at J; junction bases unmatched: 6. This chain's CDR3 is CASSIGGQQRYGYTF. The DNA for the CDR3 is TGTGCCAGTAGTATAGGGGGACAGCAGCGCTATGGCTACACCTTC. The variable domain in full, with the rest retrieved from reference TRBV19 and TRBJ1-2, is DGGITQSPKYLFRKEGQNVTLSCEQNLNHDAMYWYRQDPGQGLRLIYYSQIVNDFQKGDIAEGYSVSREKKESFPLTVTSAQKNPTAFYLCASSIGGQQRYGYTFGSGTRLTVV.

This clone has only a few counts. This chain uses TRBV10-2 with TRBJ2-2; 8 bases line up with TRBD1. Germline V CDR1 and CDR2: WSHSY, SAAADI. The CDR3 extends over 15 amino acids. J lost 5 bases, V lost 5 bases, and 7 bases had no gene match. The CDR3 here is CASSPAGGETGELFF. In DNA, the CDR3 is TGCGCCAGCAGTCCGGCAGGGGGCGAAACCGGGGAGCTGTTTTTT.

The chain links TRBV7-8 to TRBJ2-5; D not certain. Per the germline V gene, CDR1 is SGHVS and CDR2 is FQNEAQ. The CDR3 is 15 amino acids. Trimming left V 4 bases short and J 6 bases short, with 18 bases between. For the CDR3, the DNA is TGTGCCAGCAGCTCGCTCCCGGCCCTCGACAAGACCCAGTACTTC. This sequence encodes CASSSLPALDKTQYF.

CDR3 sequence (DNA): TGTGCCACCAGCAGAGTTTCCTTAACAAGCGAAGCTTTCTTT. This gives the protein CATSRVSLTSEAFF. V usage is TRBV15 and J usage is TRBJ1-1; D is unresolved. Germline loops: CDR1 LNHNV, CDR2 YYDKDF (reference sequence). The germline V and J ends were trimmed by 1 base and 8 bases, with 14 bases remaining between them. The CDR3 totals 14 residues.

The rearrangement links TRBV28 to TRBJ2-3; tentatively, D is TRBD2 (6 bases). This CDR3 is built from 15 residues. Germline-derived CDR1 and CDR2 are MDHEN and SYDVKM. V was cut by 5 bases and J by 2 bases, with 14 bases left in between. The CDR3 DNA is TGTGCCAGCAGTCAGTCCGCGGGAATCACAGATACGCAGTATTTT. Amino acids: CASSQSAGITDTQYF.

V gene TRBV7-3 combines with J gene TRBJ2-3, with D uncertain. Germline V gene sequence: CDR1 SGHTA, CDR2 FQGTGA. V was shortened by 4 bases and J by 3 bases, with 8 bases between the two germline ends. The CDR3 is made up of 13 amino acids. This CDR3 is CASSSLPTDTQYF. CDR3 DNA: TGTGCCAGCAGCTCCCTTCCTACAGATACGCAGTATTTT.

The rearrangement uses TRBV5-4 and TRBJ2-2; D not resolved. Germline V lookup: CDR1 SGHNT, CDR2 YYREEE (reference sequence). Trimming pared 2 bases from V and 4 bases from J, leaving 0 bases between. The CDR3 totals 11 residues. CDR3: CASSFTGELFF. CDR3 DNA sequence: TGTGCCAGCAGCTTCACCGGGGAGCTGTTTTTT.

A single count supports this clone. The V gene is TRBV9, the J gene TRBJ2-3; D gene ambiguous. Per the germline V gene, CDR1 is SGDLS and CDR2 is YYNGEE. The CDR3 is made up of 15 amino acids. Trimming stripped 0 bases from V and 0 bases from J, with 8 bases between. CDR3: CASSVGSLSTDTQYF. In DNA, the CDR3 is TGTGCCAGCAGCGTAGGCAGCCTCAGCACAGATACGCAGTATTTT.

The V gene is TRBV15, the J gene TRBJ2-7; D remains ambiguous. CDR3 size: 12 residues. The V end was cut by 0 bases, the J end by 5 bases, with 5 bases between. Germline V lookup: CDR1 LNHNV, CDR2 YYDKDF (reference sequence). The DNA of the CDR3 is TGTGCCACCAGCAGAGATGAAGACGAGCAGTACTTC. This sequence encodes CATSRDEDEQYF.

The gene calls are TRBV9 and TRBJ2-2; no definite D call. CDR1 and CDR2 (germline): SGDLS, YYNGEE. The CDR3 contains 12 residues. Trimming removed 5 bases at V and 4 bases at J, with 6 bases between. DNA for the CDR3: TGTGCCAGCAGGTTGGGCACCGGGGAGCTGTTTTTT. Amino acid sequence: CASRLGTGELFF.

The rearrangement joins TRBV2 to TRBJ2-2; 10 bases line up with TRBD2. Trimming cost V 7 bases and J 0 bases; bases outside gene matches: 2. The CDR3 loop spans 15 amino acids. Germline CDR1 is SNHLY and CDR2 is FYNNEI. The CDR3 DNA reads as TGTGCCAGCAAAACTAGCGGGGCGAACACCGGGGAGCTGTTTTTT. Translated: CASKTSGANTGELFF.

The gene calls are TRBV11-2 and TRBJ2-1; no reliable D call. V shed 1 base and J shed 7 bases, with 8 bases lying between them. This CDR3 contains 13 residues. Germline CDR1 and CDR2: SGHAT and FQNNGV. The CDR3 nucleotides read TGTGCCAGCAGCTTAGTCAGTTTGAATGAGCAGTTCTTC. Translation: CASSLVSLNEQFF.

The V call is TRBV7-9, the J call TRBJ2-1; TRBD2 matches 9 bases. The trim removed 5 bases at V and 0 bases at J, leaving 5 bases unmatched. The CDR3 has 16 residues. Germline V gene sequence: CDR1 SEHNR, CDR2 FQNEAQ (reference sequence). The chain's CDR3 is CASSPPSGDSYNEQFF. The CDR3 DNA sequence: TGTGCCAGCAGCCCCCCTAGCGGGGACTCCTACAATGAGCAGTTCTTC.

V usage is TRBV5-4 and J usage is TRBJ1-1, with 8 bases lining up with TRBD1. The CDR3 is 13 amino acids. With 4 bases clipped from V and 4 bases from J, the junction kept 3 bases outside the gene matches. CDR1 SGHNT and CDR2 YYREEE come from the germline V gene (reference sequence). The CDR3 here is CASSPGTGTEAFF. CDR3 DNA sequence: TGTGCCAGCAGCCCCGGGACAGGCACTGAAGCTTTCTTT.